Described below is a single TCR beta chain sequence and its context. The antigen is undetermined. TCRdb keeps only in-frame clones here, not all; method: immunoSEQ multiplex PCR. The sample carries about 1.5 million clones, 98% recorded once. This sample is drawn from a study of shared clonotypes between healthy human individuals. There were no recent acute infections or vaccinations among the donors, who were healthy HIV-negative adults. Findings and limits, study-wide: Clonotype sharing among donors likely depends on sequencing depth.

Deletions cut 5 bases from V and 5 bases from J, with 13 bases between. From germline, CDR1 is SGHVS and CDR2 FNYEAQ. The CDR3 length is 14 residues. Sequencing input: naive CD4+ T cells sorted from blood. Subset defined: CD45RA+ positively selected. The receptor comes from a man aged 25 to 40 in good health. The chain recombines TRBV7-6 with TRBJ2-1; either TRBD1 or TRBD2 may fit D (7 bases each). CDR3: CASSLQGGNNEQFF. The CDR3 bases are TGTGCCAGCAGCCTTCAGGGGGGGAACAATGAGCAGTTCTTC.